The 23 T cell receptor beta chains listed next were all sequenced from one sample in a study of CD4 T cells in relation to SARS-CoV-2 and coronaviruses. CD4+ T cells from unexposed donors were obtained before the COVID-19 pandemic (2011-2018). The cells were cultured for less than twelve days before CD4+ T cells were isolated. Produced via immunoSEQ multiplex PCR; TCRdb's table is partial and in-frame only. The sample contains around 24,000 clones, roughly four fifths of which appear only once. Their antigen targets remain unknown. Input material: CD4+ T cells from PBMCs, cultured in vitro. These receptors were collected from a human donor in good health.

Only a few counts were recorded for this clone. The gene calls are TRBV6-6 and TRBJ1-2; D possibly corresponds to TRBD1 (6 bases). The germline V and J ends were trimmed by 6 bases and 7 bases, with 18 bases remaining between them. Germline V gene sequence: CDR1 MNHNY, CDR2 SVGAGI (reference sequence). The CDR3 is 14 amino acids. CDR3 region: CASRESGQVTGYTF. CDR3 DNA: TGTGCCAGCAGAGAGTCGGGACAAGTTACTGGCTACACCTTC.

The J gene is TRBJ2-7, the V gene TRBV13, with 7 bases that match TRBD1. CDR3 size: 13 residues. J was trimmed by 5 bases and V by 5 bases; bases with no gene match: 6. Germline V CDR1 and CDR2: PRHDT, FYEKMQ (reference sequence). The CDR3 bases are TGTGCCAGCAGCCTAGACAGGGACCACGAGCAGTACTTC. Translated, it gives CASSLDRDHEQYF.

The gene calls are TRBV6-2 or TRBV6-3 and TRBJ2-7; D gene ambiguous. V lost 5 bases to trimming and J lost 3 bases, with 11 bases between them. The V gene's germline CDR1 is MNHEY and CDR2 SVGEGT. The CDR3 is 13 residues long. The CDR3 protein is CASSPPANYEQYF. DNA for the CDR3: TGTGCCAGCAGTCCACCGGCCAACTACGAGCAGTACTTC.

The chain employs TRBV7-2 and TRBJ2-7; 8 bases agree with TRBD1. CDR3 length: 15 residues. Unmatched junction bases numbered 9, after V lost 5 bases and J lost 3 bases. The germline gives CDR1 SGHTA, CDR2 FQGNSA. CDR3 protein: CASSVGTGWGYEQYF. Here the CDR3 DNA reads TGTGCCAGCAGCGTAGGGACAGGTTGGGGCTACGAGCAGTACTTC.

The chain is built from TRBV12-3 or TRBV12-4 and TRBJ1-2; D gene uncertain. This CDR3 is built from 12 residues. With 6 bases removed from V and 2 bases from J, the gap between germline ends came to 7 bases. This CDR3 reads CASRAINYGYTF. DNA of the CDR3: TGTGCCAGCAGGGCGATAAACTATGGCTACACCTTC.

In this sample, this clone turned up a few times. The chain joins TRBV11-2 to TRBJ2-1; D possibly corresponds to TRBD2 (6 bases). V was shortened by 2 bases and J by 6 bases, with 17 bases between the two germline ends. From germline, CDR1 is SGHAT and CDR2 FQNNGV. CDR3 length: 16 residues. This CDR3 is CASSLTLAFTGNEQFF. The CDR3 DNA sequence: TGTGCCAGCAGCTTAACCCTAGCGTTCACGGGCAATGAGCAGTTCTTC.

The sample holds one count of this clone. The chain combines TRBV29-1 with TRBJ2-1; 13 bases line up with TRBD2. Germline V lookup: CDR1 SQVTM, CDR2 ANQGSEA. CDR3 size: 13 residues. Germline trimming cut 7 bases from V and 6 bases from J; bases unmatched to any gene: 3. Written as DNA, the CDR3 is TGCAGCGCCAGGACTAGCGGGGGCAATGAGCAGTTCTTC. Its protein product is CSARTSGGNEQFF.

The V call is TRBV27, the J call TRBJ2-4; 7 bases are a match to TRBD1. The J segment lost 2 bases and the V segment lost 5 bases, leaving 3 bases of the junction unmatched. CDR1 is MNHEY, CDR2 SMNVEV, per germline (reference sequence). This CDR3 has 14 residues. CDR3 residues: CASSRQGPKNIQYF. The CDR3 bases are TGTGCCAGCAGTCGACAGGGTCCCAAAAACATTCAGTACTTC.

This clone was counted a few times. The chain carries TRBV19 and TRBJ1-1, with unresolved D. The germline CDR1 and CDR2 sequences are LNHDA and SQIVND (reference sequence). CDR3 length: 16 amino acids. Trimming cost V 1 base and J 1 base, with 13 bases left between them. The CDR3 loop is CASSIGFGRTNTEAFF. The CDR3, as DNA: TGTGCCAGTAGTATAGGATTTGGACGGACGAACACTGAAGCTTTCTTT.

The J gene is TRBJ1-1, the V gene TRBV2, with a possible D match to TRBD1 (6 bases). This CDR3 contains 14 residues. Germline V gene lookup returns CDR1 SNHLY and CDR2 FYNNEI. Trimming stripped 6 bases from V and 1 base from J, with 12 bases between. The CDR3 here is CASRGQLKNTEAFF. CDR3 DNA: TGTGCCAGCAGAGGACAGCTCAAGAACACTGAAGCTTTCTTT.

This clone was picked up a small number of times. The V and J genes are TRBV10-3 and TRBJ1-6; D is undetermined. The CDR3 is 12 residues long. V was pared by 2 bases and J by 10 bases, with 6 bases between. Germline-derived CDR1 and CDR2 are ENHRY and SYGVKD. The CDR3 region has the DNA TGTGCCATCAGTGAGATGGAGTCACCCCTCCACTTT. Its protein is CAISEMESPLHF.

The V call is TRBV5-4, the J call TRBJ2-2; no reliable D call. The CDR3 sequence is 15 residues long. Germline loops: CDR1 SGHNT, CDR2 YYREEE (reference sequence). Trimming removed 1 base at V and 0 bases at J, with 7 bases between. This CDR3 is CASSLNTANTGELFF. The CDR3 region has the DNA TGTGCCAGCAGCTTGAACACAGCGAACACCGGGGAGCTGTTTTTT.

This clone was recorded a few times. This sequence joins TRBV6-1 and TRBJ1-6, with a possible D match to TRBD1 (5 bases). The V gene's germline CDR1 is MNHNS and CDR2 SASEGT. V lost 2 bases and J 5 bases, leaving 7 bases between the germline ends. The length of the CDR3 is 14 residues. This CDR3 is CASSELDNNSPLHF. CDR3 in DNA: TGTGCCAGCAGTGAACTGGACAATAATTCACCCCTCCACTTT.

The chain's CDR3 is CASSGWTGDTQETQYF. In DNA, the CDR3 is TGTGCCAGCAGTGGGTGGACAGGGGACACACAAGAGACCCAGTACTTC. The rearrangement uses TRBV25-1 and TRBJ2-5; 9 bases line up with TRBD1. V was clipped by 4 bases and J by 2 bases; unmatched bases: 8. Germline lookup yields CDR1 MGHDK and CDR2 SYGVNS. The CDR3 runs to 16 residues.

The rearrangement uses TRBV30 and TRBJ1-3; D is unclear. The length of the CDR3 is 15 residues. Germline CDR1 is GTSNPN and CDR2 is SVGIG (reference sequence). Deletions cut 3 bases from V and 1 base from J, with 13 bases between. CDR3 in DNA: TGTGCCTGGAGCCGTCTTTCCAATTCTGGAAACACCATATATTTT. Protein: CAWSRLSNSGNTIYF.

For the CDR3, the DNA is TGTGCCAGCAGCGGATCGAGGGTTAGGGACACTGAAGCTTTCTTT. Its translation: CASSGSRVRDTEAFF. J is TRBJ1-1 and V is TRBV9; D ambiguous. Germline V CDR1 and CDR2: SGDLS, YYNGEE. V was shortened by 3 bases and J by 3 bases, with 15 bases between the two germline ends. There are 15 residues in the CDR3.

This chain joins TRBV11-2 and TRBJ2-1; possible D gene TRBD2, 5 bases. Germline CDR1 is SGHAT and CDR2 is FQNNGV. V was pared by 1 base and J by 0 bases, with 19 bases between. This CDR3 has 19 amino acids. In DNA, the CDR3 is TGTGCCAGCAGCTTAGTCCCCACCGCGCGGGCTAGCTCCTACAATGAGCAGTTCTTC. This gives the protein CASSLVPTARASSYNEQFF.

V and J are TRBV4-3 and TRBJ2-1, with D possibly TRBD1 on 6 matching bases. V dropped 0 bases and J dropped 10 bases, with 16 bases sitting between them. Germline V gene lookup returns CDR1 LGHNA and CDR2 YSLEER. The CDR3 loop spans 15 amino acids. CDR3 DNA: TGCGCCAGCAGCCAAGATGGGGCACAGGGATTAGAGCAGTTCTTC. Translated, it gives CASSQDGAQGLEQFF.

This clone was seen a single time. This sequence joins TRBV7-2 and TRBJ2-5; TRBD1 matches 8 bases. This CDR3 comprises 13 residues. Germline V CDR1 and CDR2: SGHTA, FQGNSA. Losses at the gene ends were 4 bases for V and 5 bases for J; bases not matched to a gene: 3. CDR3 sequence: CASSSGQGETQYF. The CDR3 bases are TGTGCCAGCAGCTCAGGACAGGGCGAGACCCAGTACTTC.

The rearrangement links TRBV7-9 to TRBJ2-3; the D gene is possibly TRBD1 (6 bases). V was pared by 1 base and J by 5 bases, with 25 bases between. Germline lookup yields CDR1 SEHNR and CDR2 FQNEAQ (reference sequence). The CDR3 runs to 19 residues. The DNA for the CDR3 is TGTGCCAGCAGCTTAGTTGGAAGAACTTCGGGACACCAGCTAGATACGCAGTATTTT. It encodes CASSLVGRTSGHQLDTQYF.

The chain couples TRBV6-5 to TRBJ1-5, with D unresolved. This CDR3 is built from 15 residues. Germline V gene data show CDR1 as MNHEY and CDR2 as SVGAGI. Trimming stripped 5 bases from V and 2 bases from J, with 13 bases between. The CDR3 coding sequence is TGTGCCAGCAGTCCCGACCGGCTCGGCAATCAGCCCCAGCATTTT. Its protein product is CASSPDRLGNQPQHF.

The V and J genes are TRBV19 and TRBJ1-5; D perhaps matches TRBD1 (6 bases). CDR3 size: 15 residues. With 5 bases removed from V and 7 bases from J, the gap between germline ends came to 18 bases. The V gene's germline CDR1 is LNHDA and CDR2 SQIVND (reference sequence). CDR3 sequence (DNA): TGTGCCAGTAGTCCCGGGGGACAAGGGGCCCAGCCCCAGCATTTT. It codes for CASSPGGQGAQPQHF.

This chain connects TRBV5-4 to TRBJ2-7; 9 bases align to TRBD2. Germline loops: CDR1 SGHNT, CDR2 YYREEE (reference sequence). The CDR3 is 16 amino acids. V lost 3 bases to trimming and J lost 0 bases; unmatched junction nucleotides: 7. The CDR3 sequence: CASSSTSGVSSYEQYF. For the CDR3, the DNA is TGTGCCAGCAGCTCGACTAGCGGAGTAAGCTCCTACGAGCAGTACTTC. The full variable domain, in which reference TRBV5-4 and TRBJ2-7 provide the parts outside the CDR3, is ETGVTQSPTHLIKTRGQQVTLRCSSQSGHNTVSWYQQALGQGPQFIFQYYREEENGRGNFPPRFSGLQFPNYSSELNVNALELDDSALYLCASSSTSGVSSYEQYFGPGTRLTVT.